These 20 T cell receptor beta chains were all obtained from the same sample, sequenced in a study of identical twins. TCRdb itself ran the 5' RACE reads through MiXCR, one entry per CDR3 protein. Here the sample spans around 220,000 distinct CDR3 sequences, about 11% being singletons. Sequenced input: memory T cells sorted from blood. The source is a middle-aged man in good health.

This clonotype was counted many times. The gene calls are TRBV11-2 and TRBJ2-1, with 8 bases matching TRBD2. Per the germline V gene, CDR1 is SGHAT and CDR2 is FQNNGV. The CDR3 is 13 amino acids. Germline trimming cut 5 bases from V and 8 bases from J; bases unmatched to any gene: 5. Here the CDR3 DNA reads TGTGCCAGCAGCCCAGAAGCGGGGGATGAGCAGTTCTTC. Its translation is CASSPEAGDEQFF.

The chain employs TRBV10-3 and TRBJ2-5; 11 bases agree with TRBD2. The CDR3 consists of 13 residues. The germline V gene encodes CDR1 ENHRY and CDR2 SYGVKD. V lost 8 bases, J lost 5 bases, and 4 bases stayed unmatched. The CDR3 protein is CAIRPSGRETQYF. In DNA form, the CDR3 reads TGTGCCATCCGGCCTAGCGGGAGGGAGACCCAGTACTTC.

The chain has TRBV7-2 and TRBJ2-7; 10 nucleotides agree with TRBD1. The CDR3 runs 15 residues. V lost 4 bases and J lost 6; bases outside the gene matches: 9. Germline V gene data show CDR1 as SGHTA and CDR2 as FQGNSA. This CDR3 reads CASSSSGQGLGEQYF. The CDR3 DNA sequence: TGTGCCAGCAGCTCTTCGGGACAGGGGTTGGGCGAGCAGTACTTC.

V and J are TRBV7-9 and TRBJ2-3; 16 nucleotides line up with TRBD2. From germline, CDR1 is SEHNR and CDR2 FQNEAQ (reference sequence). The J segment lost 10 bases and the V segment lost 3 bases, leaving 7 bases of the junction unmatched. The CDR3 is 16 amino acids. CDR3 amino acids: CASSFVGTSGRAAQYF. CDR3 coding DNA: TGTGCCAGCAGCTTTGTTGGGACTAGCGGGAGGGCCGCGCAGTATTTT.

This clonotype was observed at least ten times. The chain recombines TRBV11-1 with TRBJ2-1, with 11 bases identical to TRBD2. CDR3 length: 18 residues. V dropped 7 bases and J dropped 3; count of bases not matched to a gene: 14. Germline loops: CDR1 SGHAT, CDR2 FQDESV (reference sequence). This chain's CDR3 is CASTNPRGTSGDYNEQFF. Written as DNA, the CDR3 is TGTGCCAGCACCAACCCCCGGGGGACTAGCGGAGACTACAATGAGCAGTTCTTC.

This clonotype was recorded at least ten times. The gene calls are TRBV7-2 and TRBJ2-2, with TRBD1 identical over 10 bases. Germline CDR1 reads SGHTA; CDR2 reads FQGNSA. The CDR3 sequence is 16 residues long. V lost 3 bases to trimming and J lost 7 bases; unmatched junction nucleotides: 8. The CDR3, as DNA: TGTGCCAGCAGCTTTCAGCCGGGACAGGGGATCGGGGAGCTGTTTTTT. Protein: CASSFQPGQGIGELFF.

This clonotype occurred many times. V gene TRBV6-5 combines with J gene TRBJ1-3, with unresolved D. The CDR3 is made up of 15 amino acids. V gave up 4 bases and J gave up 0 bases, with 10 bases separating them. Germline assignment: CDR1 MNHEY and CDR2 SVGAGI. CDR3 DNA: TGTGCCAGCAGTTTAGGACCTAACTCTGGAAACACCATATATTTT. It codes for CASSLGPNSGNTIYF.

The chain carries TRBV18 and TRBJ1-5, with a weak D call TRBD1 (6 bases). Per the germline V gene, CDR1 is KGHSH and CDR2 is LQKENI. Trimming removed 3 bases at V and 8 bases at J, with 14 bases between. The CDR3 is made up of 14 amino acids. The CDR3: CASSPTKGVKPQHF. Here the CDR3 DNA reads TGTGCCAGCTCACCTACGAAGGGGGTAAAGCCCCAGCATTTT.

This clonotype has at least ten counts. The V gene is TRBV10-3, the J gene TRBJ2-1, with 13 bases lining up with TRBD2. Germline CDR1 reads ENHRY; CDR2 reads SYGVKD. With 6 bases clipped from V and 0 bases from J, the junction kept 11 bases outside the gene matches. The CDR3 contains 19 residues. The DNA of the CDR3 is TGTGCCATCAGCAGACTAGCGGGAGGAAGACCAAGCTCCTACAATGAGCAGTTCTTC. It translates to CAISRLAGGRPSSYNEQFF.

This clonotype was observed a few times. The gene calls are TRBV5-1 and TRBJ1-2; TRBD1 agrees at 9 bases. Germline lookup yields CDR1 SGHRS and CDR2 YFSETQ. Trimming cost V 0 bases and J 6 bases; bases outside gene matches: 15. The CDR3 has 18 residues. CDR3 in amino acids: CASSLAIQGAAGLDGYTF. The CDR3 coding sequence is TGCGCCAGCAGCTTGGCGATACAGGGGGCCGCAGGATTAGATGGCTACACCTTC.

The chain combines TRBV20-1 with TRBJ1-6, with a tentative D call TRBD1 (6 bases). This CDR3 is built from 15 residues. Germline V gives CDR1 DFQATT, CDR2 SNEGSKA (reference sequence). The V end was cut by 3 bases, the J end by 0 bases, with 9 bases between. The CDR3 protein is CSARKGGSYNSPLHF. The CDR3 bases are TGCAGTGCTAGGAAGGGGGGCTCCTATAATTCACCCCTCCACTTT.

The table lists this clonotype with a few counts. The chain's CDR3 is CASSRGREGSTEAFF. In DNA form, the CDR3 reads TGTGCCAGCTCGCGGGGCCGGGAGGGCTCCACTGAAGCTTTCTTT. The chain carries TRBV18 and TRBJ1-1; the D gene is possibly TRBD1 (5 bases). V was cut by 6 bases and J by 4 bases, with 18 bases left in between. Germline V lookup: CDR1 KGHSH, CDR2 LQKENI. This CDR3 comprises 15 residues.

A few counts support this clonotype. The chain combines TRBV10-3 with TRBJ2-1; a weak D match, TRBD1 (5 bases). The germline V gene encodes CDR1 ENHRY and CDR2 SYGVKD. The CDR3 runs 13 residues. V shed 6 bases and J shed 4 bases, with 10 bases lying between them. The DNA of the CDR3 is TGTGCCATCAGCCCGGACACGTACAATGAGCAGTTCTTC. It yields the protein CAISPDTYNEQFF.

The J gene is TRBJ2-5, the V gene TRBV27; the D is unclear. Germline V gene data show CDR1 as MNHEY and CDR2 as SMNVEV (reference sequence). V lost 2 bases and J lost 5, with 15 bases in between. The CDR3 extends over 15 amino acids. For the CDR3, the DNA is TGTGCCAGCAGTTTAATAGCTGGGATCGGGGAGACCCAGTACTTC. It translates to CASSLIAGIGETQYF.

This clonotype came up a few times. This chain uses TRBV6-1 with TRBJ1-2; 8 positions agree with TRBD1. Germline-derived CDR1 and CDR2 are MNHNS and SASEGT. The CDR3 length is 13 residues. Trimming at V came to 6 bases and at J to 5 bases, leaving 5 bases not matched to a gene. The CDR3 bases are TGTGCCAGCAGCCTACAGGGGGAATATGGCTACACCTTC. Protein product: CASSLQGEYGYTF.

The chain recombines TRBV11-2 with TRBJ2-3; no clear D. V lost 0 bases and J 4 bases, leaving 8 bases between the germline ends. CDR3 length: 14 amino acids. The germline gives CDR1 SGHAT, CDR2 FQNNGV. The CDR3 loop reads CASSLDVWADTQYF. CDR3 in DNA: TGTGCCAGCAGCTTAGATGTGTGGGCAGATACGCAGTATTTT.

Comments on this clonotype: One end of the junction varies from germline; a read error may be responsible. The chain uses TRBV5-1 and TRBJ2-1; D is ambiguous. From germline, CDR1 is SGHRS and CDR2 YFSETQ. This CDR3 has 14 amino acids. The CDR3 protein is CASSLTWTTPEKFF. CDR3 DNA sequence: TGCGCCAGCAGCCTGACGTGGACCACCCCTGAGAAGTTCTTC.

The genes are TRBV28 and TRBJ1-1, with D perhaps matching TRBD1 (6 bases). Trimming removed 5 bases at V and 1 base at J, with 14 bases between. This CDR3 spans 15 amino acids. In germline, CDR1 is MDHEN, CDR2 SYDVKM. The CDR3 DNA sequence: TGTGCCAGCAGTGGAGGGATAGGGGGGAACACTGAAGCTTTCTTT. Its translation is CASSGGIGGNTEAFF.

This clonotype was observed a single time. The chain combines TRBV28 with TRBJ1-6; 8 nucleotides match TRBD1. The length of the CDR3 is 16 residues. Germline V gives CDR1 MDHEN, CDR2 SYDVKM. The V segment lost 5 bases and the J segment 0 bases; nucleotides outside the gene matches: 3. The DNA of the CDR3 is TGTGCCAGCAGTGGGGACAGGAGCTCCTATAATTCACCCCTCCACTTT. Residues: CASSGDRSSYNSPLHF.

This clonotype was picked up many times. The V call is TRBV28, the J call TRBJ2-2; D gene unclear. The CDR3 length is 11 residues. The V and J ends lost 4 bases and 6 bases respectively, with 3 bases between them. The germline gives CDR1 MDHEN, CDR2 SYDVKM. The CDR3 DNA reads as TGTGCCAGCAGTTATGCCGGGGAGCTGTTTTTT. It codes for CASSYAGELFF.